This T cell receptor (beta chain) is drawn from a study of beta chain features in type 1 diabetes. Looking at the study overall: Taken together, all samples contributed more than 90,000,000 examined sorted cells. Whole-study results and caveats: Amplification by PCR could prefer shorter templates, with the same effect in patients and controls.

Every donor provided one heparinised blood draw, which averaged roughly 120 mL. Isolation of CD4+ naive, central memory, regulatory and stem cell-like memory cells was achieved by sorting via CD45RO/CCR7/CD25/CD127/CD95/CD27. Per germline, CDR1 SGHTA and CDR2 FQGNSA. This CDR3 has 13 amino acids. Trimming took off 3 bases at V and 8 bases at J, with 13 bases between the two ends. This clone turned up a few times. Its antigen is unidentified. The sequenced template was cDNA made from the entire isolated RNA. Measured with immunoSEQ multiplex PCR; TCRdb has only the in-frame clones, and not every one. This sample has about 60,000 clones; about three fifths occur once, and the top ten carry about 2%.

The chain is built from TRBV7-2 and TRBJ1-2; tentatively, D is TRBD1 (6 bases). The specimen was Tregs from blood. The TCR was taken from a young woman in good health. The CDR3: CASSFDRTRGYTF. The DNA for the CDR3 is TGTGCCAGCAGCTTCGACAGGACAAGAGGCTACACCTTC.